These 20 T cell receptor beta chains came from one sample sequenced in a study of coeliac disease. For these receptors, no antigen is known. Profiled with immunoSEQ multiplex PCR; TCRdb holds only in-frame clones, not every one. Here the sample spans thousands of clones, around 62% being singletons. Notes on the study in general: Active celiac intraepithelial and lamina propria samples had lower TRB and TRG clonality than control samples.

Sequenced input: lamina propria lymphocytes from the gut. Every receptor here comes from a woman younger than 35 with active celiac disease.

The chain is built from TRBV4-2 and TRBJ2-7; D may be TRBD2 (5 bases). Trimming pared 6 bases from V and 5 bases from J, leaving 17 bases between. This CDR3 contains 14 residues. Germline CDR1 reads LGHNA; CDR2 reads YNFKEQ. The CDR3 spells CASRLFPLGDEQYF. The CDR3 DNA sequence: TGTGCCAGCAGACTCTTTCCCCTGGGAGACGAGCAGTACTTC.

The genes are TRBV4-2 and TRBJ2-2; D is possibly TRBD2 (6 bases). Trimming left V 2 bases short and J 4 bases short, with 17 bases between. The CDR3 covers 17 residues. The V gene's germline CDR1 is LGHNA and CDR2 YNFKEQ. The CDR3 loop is CASSQLKEGMGTGELFF. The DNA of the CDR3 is TGTGCCAGCAGCCAACTAAAGGAGGGCATGGGCACCGGGGAGCTGTTTTTT.

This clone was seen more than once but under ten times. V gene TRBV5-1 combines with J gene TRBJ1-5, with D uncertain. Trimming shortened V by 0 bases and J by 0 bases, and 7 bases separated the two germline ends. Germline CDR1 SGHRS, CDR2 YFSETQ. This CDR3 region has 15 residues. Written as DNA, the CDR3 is TGCGCCAGCAGCTTGGACTTCCATAGCAATCAGCCCCAGCATTTT. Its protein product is CASSLDFHSNQPQHF.

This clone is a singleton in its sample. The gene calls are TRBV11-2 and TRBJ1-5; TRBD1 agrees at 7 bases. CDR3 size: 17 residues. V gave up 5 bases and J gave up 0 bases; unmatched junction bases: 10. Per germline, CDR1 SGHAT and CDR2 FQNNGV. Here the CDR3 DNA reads TGTGCCAGCAGCCCGGGGGACAGCGAGATTAGCAATCAGCCCCAGCATTTT. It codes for CASSPGDSEISNQPQHF.

The CDR3 loop reads CASSPGTSGQETQYF. The CDR3 DNA reads TGTGCCAGCAGTCCTGGGACTAGCGGCCAAGAGACCCAGTACTTC. V and J are TRBV5-4 and TRBJ2-5, with 11 bases fitting TRBD2. CDR1 is SGHNT, CDR2 YYREEE, per germline (reference sequence). This CDR3 is built from 15 residues. Trimming at V came to 5 bases and at J to 1 base, leaving 4 bases not matched to a gene.

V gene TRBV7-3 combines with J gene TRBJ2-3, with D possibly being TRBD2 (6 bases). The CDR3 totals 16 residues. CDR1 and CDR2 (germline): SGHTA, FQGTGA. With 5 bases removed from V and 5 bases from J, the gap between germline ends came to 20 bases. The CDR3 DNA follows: TGTGCCAGCAGCACCCCCGGGGCCGGGGGACGAGATACGCAGTATTTT. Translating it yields CASSTPGAGGRDTQYF.

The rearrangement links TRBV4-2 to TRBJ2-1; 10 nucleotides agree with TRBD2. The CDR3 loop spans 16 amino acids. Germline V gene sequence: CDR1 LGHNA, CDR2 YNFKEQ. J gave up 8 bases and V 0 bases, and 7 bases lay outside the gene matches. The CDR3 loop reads CASSQDRAGGGYEQFF. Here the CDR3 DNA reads TGTGCCAGCAGCCAAGACCGAGCGGGAGGGGGGTATGAGCAGTTCTTC.

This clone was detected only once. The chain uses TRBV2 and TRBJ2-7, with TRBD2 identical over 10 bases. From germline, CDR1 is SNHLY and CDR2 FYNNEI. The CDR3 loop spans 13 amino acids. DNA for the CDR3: TGTGCAAGCGGGGGACTAGCGCTAGGAGAGCAGTACTTC. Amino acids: CASGGLALGEQYF.

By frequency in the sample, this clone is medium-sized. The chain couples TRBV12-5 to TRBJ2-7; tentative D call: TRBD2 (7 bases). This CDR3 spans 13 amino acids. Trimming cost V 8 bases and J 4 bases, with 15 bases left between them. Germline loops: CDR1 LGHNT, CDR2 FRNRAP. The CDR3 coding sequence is TGTGCTAGTAGTATGGGGGGGCCATACGAGCAGTACTTC. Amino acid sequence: CASSMGGPYEQYF.

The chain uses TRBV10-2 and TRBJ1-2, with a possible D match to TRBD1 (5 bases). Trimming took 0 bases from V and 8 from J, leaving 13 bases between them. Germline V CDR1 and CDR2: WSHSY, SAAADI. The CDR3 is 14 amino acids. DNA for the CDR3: TGCGCCAGCAGTGAGTCTTTAACAGGCTCCGGCTACACCTTC. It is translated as CASSESLTGSGYTF.

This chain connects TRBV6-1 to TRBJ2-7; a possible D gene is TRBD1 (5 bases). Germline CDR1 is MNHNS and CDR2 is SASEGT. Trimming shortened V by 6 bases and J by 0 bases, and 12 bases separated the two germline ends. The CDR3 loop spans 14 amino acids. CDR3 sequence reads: CASRPQVDSYEQYF. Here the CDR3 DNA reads TGTGCCAGCAGACCACAGGTAGACTCCTACGAGCAGTACTTC.

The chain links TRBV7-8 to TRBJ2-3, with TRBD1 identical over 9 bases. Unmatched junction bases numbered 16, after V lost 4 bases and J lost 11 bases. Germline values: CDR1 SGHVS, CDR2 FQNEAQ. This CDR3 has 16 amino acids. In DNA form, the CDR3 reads TGTGCCAGCAGCTCCCAGCCAGGACAGGGGATGGTTAAGCAGTATTTT. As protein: CASSSQPGQGMVKQYF.

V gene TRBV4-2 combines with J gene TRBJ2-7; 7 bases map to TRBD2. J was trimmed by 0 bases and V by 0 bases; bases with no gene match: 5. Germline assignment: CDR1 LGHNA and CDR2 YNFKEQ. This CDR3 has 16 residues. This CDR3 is CASSQDGREYSYEQYF. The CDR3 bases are TGTGCCAGCAGCCAAGATGGGCGGGAGTACTCCTACGAGCAGTACTTC.

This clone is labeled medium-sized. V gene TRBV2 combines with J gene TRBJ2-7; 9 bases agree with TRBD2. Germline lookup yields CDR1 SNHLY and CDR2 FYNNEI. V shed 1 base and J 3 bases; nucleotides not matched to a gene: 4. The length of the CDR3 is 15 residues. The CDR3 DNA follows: TGTGCCAGCAGTGAAGGCTTAGCGGGGGTCTACGAGCAGTACTTC. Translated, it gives CASSEGLAGVYEQYF.

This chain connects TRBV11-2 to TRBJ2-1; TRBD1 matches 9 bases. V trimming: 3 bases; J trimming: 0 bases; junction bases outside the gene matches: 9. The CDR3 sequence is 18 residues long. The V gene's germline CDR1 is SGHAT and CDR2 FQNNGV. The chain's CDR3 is CASSLDRGGVSSYNEQFF. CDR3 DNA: TGTGCCAGCAGCTTGGACAGGGGAGGCGTGAGCTCCTACAATGAGCAGTTCTTC.

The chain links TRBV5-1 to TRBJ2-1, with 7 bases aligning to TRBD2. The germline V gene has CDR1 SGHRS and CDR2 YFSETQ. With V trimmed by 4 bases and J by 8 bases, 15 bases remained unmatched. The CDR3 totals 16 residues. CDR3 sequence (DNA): TGCGCCAGCAGCCCTCCTTCGGGCGGGGGTAACGATGAGCAGTTCTTC. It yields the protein CASSPPSGGGNDEQFF.

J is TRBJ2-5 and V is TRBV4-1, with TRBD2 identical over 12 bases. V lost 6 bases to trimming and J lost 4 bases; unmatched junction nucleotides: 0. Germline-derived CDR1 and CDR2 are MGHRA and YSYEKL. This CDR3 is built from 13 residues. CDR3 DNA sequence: TGCGCCAGCAGACTAGCGGGGGGAGAGACCCAGTACTTC. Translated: CASRLAGGETQYF.

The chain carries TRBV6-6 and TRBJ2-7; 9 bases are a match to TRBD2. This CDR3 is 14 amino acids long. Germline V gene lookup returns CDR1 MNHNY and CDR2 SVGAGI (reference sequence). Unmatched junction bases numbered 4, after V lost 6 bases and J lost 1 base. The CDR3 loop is CASSLTSGSYEQYF. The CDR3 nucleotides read TGTGCCAGCAGCCTGACTAGCGGATCCTACGAGCAGTACTTC.

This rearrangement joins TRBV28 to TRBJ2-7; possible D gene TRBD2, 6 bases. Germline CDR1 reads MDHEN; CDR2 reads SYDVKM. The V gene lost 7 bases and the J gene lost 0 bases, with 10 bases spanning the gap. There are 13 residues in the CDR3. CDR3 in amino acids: CASTEGLSYEQYF. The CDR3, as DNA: TGTGCCAGCACGGAGGGACTCTCCTACGAGCAGTACTTC.

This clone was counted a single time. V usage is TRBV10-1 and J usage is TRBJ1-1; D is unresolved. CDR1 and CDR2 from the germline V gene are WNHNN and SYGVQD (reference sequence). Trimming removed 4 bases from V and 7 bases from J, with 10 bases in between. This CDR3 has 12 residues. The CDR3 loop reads CASSGRTGEAFF. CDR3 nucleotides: TGCGCCAGCAGTGGGAGGACTGGTGAAGCTTTCTTT.